This TCR beta chain was identified in a study of blood T cell repertoires in COVID-19. Across the study: Italy, Spain and the United States were the sources of the convalescent and acute COVID-19 samples. Nucleic acid was either cDNA or gDNA, and it came from T cells, B-cell-depleted T cells, or PBMCs.

Per the study methods: Reference gene primer amplification in the assay estimated nucleated cell counts. Sequenced by immunoSEQ multiplex PCR; TCRdb stores in-frame clones only, minus some. V and J calls and clone size are as listed in that table; D and trimming were resolved from the DNA. The sample has tens of thousands of clones; about three quarters are singletons. The table lists this clone with a few counts. The sequence came from a man aged 70-80 years with active or convalescent COVID-19. Sequenced input: peripheral blood.

The CDR3 reads CASSSEGGREKLFF. The CDR3 DNA follows: TGTGCCAGCAGCTCCGAAGGGGGTAGGGAAAAACTGTTTTTT. The chain employs TRBV11-2 and TRBJ1-4; a weak D match, TRBD1 (6 bases). This CDR3 spans 14 amino acids. CDR1 and CDR2 (germline): SGHAT, FQNNGV. Trimming took off 4 bases at V and 8 bases at J, with 14 bases between the two ends.